This T cell receptor (beta chain) stems from a study of T cells in Graves' hyperthyroidism and ophthalmopathy. About the research overall: Peripheral blood was drawn at first diagnosis, prior to all treatment. Study-level results: Ophthalmopathy and stable hyperthyroidism were separated by a 13 V-J model.

TCR beta CDR3 regions were amplified from RNA transcripts. In the first-round RT-PCR of the TCR CDR3, the HTBI primer set was used. TCRdb reanalysed the multiplex PCR reads using MiXCR and keeps one entry per CDR3 protein. The repertoire holds over 300,000 distinct CDR3 sequences, with approximately 15% as singletons. Per the germline V gene, CDR1 is MNHNS and CDR2 is SASEGT. CDR3 length: 18 residues. J gave up 2 bases and V 6 bases, and 11 bases lay outside the gene matches. With respect to this clonotype: Its cognate antigen is unknown.

Sequenced sample: blood. The receptor was isolated from a woman aged 55-75 years with Graves' hyperthyroidism. This chain uses TRBV6-1 with TRBJ2-5, with 14 nucleotides matching TRBD2. The CDR3 loop reads CASRNLTSGRAGQETQYF. CDR3 bases: TGTGCCAGCAGGAACCTGACTAGCGGGAGGGCCGGGCAAGAGACCCAGTACTTC.